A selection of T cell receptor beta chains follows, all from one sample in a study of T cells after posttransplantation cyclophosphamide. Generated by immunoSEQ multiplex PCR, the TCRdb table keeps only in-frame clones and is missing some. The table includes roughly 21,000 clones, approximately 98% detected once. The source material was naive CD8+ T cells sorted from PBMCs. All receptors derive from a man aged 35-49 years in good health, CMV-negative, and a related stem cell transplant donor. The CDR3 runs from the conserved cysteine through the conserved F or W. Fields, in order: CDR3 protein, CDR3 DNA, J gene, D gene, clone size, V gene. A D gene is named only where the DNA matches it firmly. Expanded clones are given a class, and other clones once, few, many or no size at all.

CASSLIGGEKLFF TGTGCCAGCAGCCTAATTGGGGGGGAAAAACTGTTTTTT TRBJ1-4 . . TRBV6-5
CASSLQGLAGLNEQFF TGTGCCAGCAGCTTACAGGGGCTAGCGGGCCTCAATGAGCAGTTCTTC TRBJ2-1 TRBD2 . TRBV7-6
CASSYSAGARGYTF TGTGCCAGCAGTTACTCGGCAGGGGCGAGGGGCTACACCTTC TRBJ1-2 . . TRBV6-5
CASRTGGFTSPLHF TGTGCCAGCAGGACAGGGGGCTTTACCTCACCCCTCCACTTT TRBJ1-6 TRBD1 . TRBV27
CANQEAGEGTDTQYF TGTGCCAACCAGGAAGCGGGAGAGGGCACAGATACGCAGTATTTT TRBJ2-3 TRBD2 . TRBV28
CASSVEMSPYEQYF TGTGCCAGCAGCGTAGAAATGAGCCCCTACGAGCAGTACTTC TRBJ2-7 . . TRBV9
CASTPEGLAGEDEQYF TGTGCCAGCACCCCGGAGGGACTAGCGGGAGAGGACGAGCAGTACTTC TRBJ2-7 TRBD2 . TRBV11-2
CATSRVDSNTEAFF TGTGCCACCAGCAGAGTGGACAGCAACACTGAAGCTTTCTTT TRBJ1-1 . once TRBV15
CASSFTGGGFTYNEQFF TGTGCCAGCAGTTTTACTGGAGGGGGCTTTACCTACAATGAGCAGTTCTTC TRBJ2-1 . . TRBV27
CASSLPGLSAYEQYF TGTGCCAGCAGCTTACCGGGACTTTCCGCCTACGAGCAGTACTTC TRBJ2-7 . . TRBV5-4
CASSLASGPGELFF TGTGCCAGCAGCTTAGCATCAGGGCCCGGGGAGCTGTTTTTT TRBJ2-2 . . TRBV7-6
CASSLPGELFF TGTGCCAGCAGTCTCCCCGGGGAGCTGTTTTTT TRBJ2-2 . . TRBV28
CASSLLLNTEAFF TGTGCCAGCAGTCTCCTTCTGAACACTGAAGCTTTCTTT TRBJ1-1 . . TRBV27
CASSLALAGVRTGELFF TGTGCCAGCAGCTTGGCACTAGCGGGAGTACGTACCGGGGAGCTGTTTTTT TRBJ2-2 TRBD2 . TRBV5-4
CASRKTADNTEAFF TGTGCCAGCAGGAAAACAGCAGACAACACTGAAGCTTTCTTT TRBJ1-1 . . TRBV6-4
CASSSWGQDEKLFF TGTGCCAGCAGTTCCTGGGGGCAAGATGAAAAACTGTTTTTT TRBJ1-4 . . TRBV6-6
CASSPLQGSKNIQYF TGCGCCAGCAGTCCCCTACAGGGTAGCAAAAACATTCAGTACTTC TRBJ2-4 . . TRBV5-1
CASSLPGSDYEQFF TGTGCCAGCAGCTTACCCGGGTCAGACTATGAGCAGTTCTTC TRBJ2-1 . . TRBV7-6
CASSFANEQFF TGTGCCAGCAGCTTCGCGAATGAGCAGTTCTTC TRBJ2-1 . few TRBV5-5
CASSELTGINQPQHF TGTGCCAGCAGTGAGTTGACAGGGATCAATCAGCCCCAGCATTTT TRBJ1-5 TRBD1 . TRBV2
CASISPTGELFF TGTGCCAGCATTAGTCCCACCGGGGAGCTGTTTTTT TRBJ2-2 . . TRBV25-1
CASSDRNTEAFF TGTGCCAGCAGTGACAGGAACACTGAAGCTTTCTTT TRBJ1-1 . . TRBV2
CASSLRRQTITEAFF TGTGCCAGCAGCTTGCGGCGACAGACGATCACTGAAGCTTTCTTT TRBJ1-1 . . TRBV5-6
CASSLRETQYF TGTGCCAGCAGTTTACGGGAGACCCAGTACTTC TRBJ2-5 . . TRBV28
CASGPEVTYEQYF TGTGCCAGCGGCCCCGAGGTCACCTACGAGCAGTACTTC TRBJ2-7 . . TRBV5-5
CASSATGINQPQHF TGTGCCAGCAGCGCCACAGGGATCAATCAGCCCCAGCATTTT TRBJ1-5 . . TRBV9
CASRLLGHLYGYTF TGTGCCAGCAGACTCCTGGGACACCTCTATGGCTACACCTTC TRBJ1-2 . . TRBV28
CASSPSNRELTEAFF TGTGCCAGCAGCCCCTCCAACCGGGAACTAACTGAAGCTTTCTTT TRBJ1-1 . . TRBV11-2
CASSEGAVTYEQYF TGTGCCAGCAGTGAAGGGGCAGTTACCTACGAGCAGTACTTC TRBJ2-7 . . TRBV27
CASSSALAGGNEQYF TGTGCCAGCAGCTCCGCACTAGCGGGAGGGAACGAGCAGTACTTC TRBJ2-7 TRBD2 . TRBV7-6
CASSQESLAGPYNEQFF TGCGCCAGCAGCCAAGAGTCACTAGCGGGACCCTACAATGAGCAGTTCTTC TRBJ2-1 TRBD2 . TRBV4-1
CASSFDREAQPQHF TGTGCCAGCAGTTTTGACAGGGAAGCGCAGCCCCAGCATTTT TRBJ1-5 TRBD1 . TRBV28
CATSGQGIPYEQYF TGTGCCACCAGCGGACAGGGGATACCCTACGAGCAGTACTTC TRBJ2-7 TRBD1 . TRBV15
CASSRSGYNEQFF TGCGCCAGCAGCCGAAGCGGTTACAATGAGCAGTTCTTC TRBJ2-1 . . TRBV4-1
CASNLVGNEQFF TGTGCCAGCAACCTAGTTGGGAATGAGCAGTTCTTC TRBJ2-1 . . TRBV7-9
CASGLSGRLYNEQFF TGTGCCAGCGGCCTAAGCGGGAGGCTCTACAATGAGCAGTTCTTC TRBJ2-1 TRBD2 . TRBV27
CASSDHPSGRETSTDTQYF TGTGCCAGCAGTGATCATCCTAGCGGGAGGGAGACTAGCACAGATACGCAGTATTTT TRBJ2-3 TRBD2 . TRBV7-8
CASSVGNAYEQYF TGCGCCAGCAGCGTCGGGAATGCCTACGAGCAGTACTTC TRBJ2-7 . . TRBV10-2
CASSLIVLGQDYEQYF TGTGCCAGCAGTTTAATAGTTTTGGGACAGGACTACGAGCAGTACTTC TRBJ2-7 TRBD1 . TRBV28